This T cell receptor (beta chain) derives from a study of identical twins listed by TCRdb under 2016. As for the study more broadly: To test whether fetal clonotypes persist, this study deep-sequenced TCR alpha and beta repertoires from monozygotic twins, from unrelated adults of various ages, and from cord blood. Replicate twin experiments were performed at different times using different library preparation protocols to rule out contamination.

Preparation of the library involved 5' RACE. The instrument given in TCRdb is Illumina HiSeq 2000. A universal primer binding site was added through template switching, and the final cDNA carried a unique molecular identifier so that TCR cDNA molecules could be counted accurately. First-strand cDNA for TCR alpha and beta chains was synthesized from specific primers in the conserved constant-segment region. To control for contamination, every cDNA library was double barcoded, receiving both a SMART-Mk sample barcode and Illumina barcodes. TruSeq adapter sequences, together with Illumina sample barcodes, were added in two successive PCR steps. The TCR alpha and beta cDNA libraries were sequenced on the Illumina HiSeq platform using custom primers. Turning to the authors' computational methods: Unique molecular identifiers were extracted from raw reads with MiGEC, and CDR3 positions were determined with MiXCR. For each individual, recombination models were inferred using an EM algorithm with the repgenHMM and IGoR tools. The analysis of shared clonotypes was done with the tcR package in R, with sharing normalized by the product of cloneset sizes. To study raw recombination free of thymic and clonal selection effects, out-of-frame nonproductive sequences were analyzed. Using fastp at Q25 and MiXCR, TCRdb reprocessed the public reads and kept productive beta chains. Rows with a matching CDR3 protein are joined into one entry that keeps the most common DNA and genes. None of the V and J calls come from the authors' own analysis; TCRdb made them. Within this sample are 550,000 to 700,000 distinct CDR3 sequences, with around a tenth of them counted one time only. 2.5% to 3.5% of the sample is held by the ten biggest clonotypes.

From cysteine to phenylalanine, the CDR3 is 15 amino acids long. This entry keeps only the CDR3 DNA: 45 bases, framed from base 1. V drops 5 bases and J drops 0 bases, leaving 11 bases in between. According to the germline V gene, CDR1 reads MGHDK and CDR2 reads SYGVNS. In its sample, this clonotype was seen many times. Its specific antigen is unknown. No clone much larger than this one lies a single base away; base qualities are absent. What the authors observed across the whole study: Out-of-frame TCR alpha sharing in monozygotic twins was systematically underestimated by recombination models, whereas sharing between unrelated individuals was in agreement with the recombination models. Invariant T cells such as MAIT and iNKT could partly confound zero-insertion analyses, although diverse VJ usage argued against such confounding for most clonotypes. Excess twin sharing in beta out-of-frame sequences was weaker because fewer shared sequences lowered the signal-to-noise ratio. Abundant cord blood beta clonotypes had fewer insertions, young adult naive repertoires showed a similar but weaker trend, and memory repertoires showed no such trend. Out-of-frame TCR alpha sequences shared between twins showed an excess of low generation-probability sequences compared with coincidental sharing between unrelated individuals. Because the same donors could not be followed over many years, the conclusions relied on cross-sectional statistical analysis.

Every donor in the study was a healthy Caucasian. Three pairs of female monozygotic twins, all aged about 18 to 29 years, made up the twin cohort. Peripheral blood mononuclear cells were the source from which RNA for the TCR libraries was isolated. This sample was shared with a second study, whose subject was yellow fever vaccine responses in identical twins. Per the second study: According to the authors, the vaccine-induced T cell response in identical twins seemed to be partly convergent and partly specific to each individual. Focusing on identical twins, the study followed the T cell clones that responded to the vaccine, and did so with precision.

Rearrangement joined TRBV25-1 to TRBJ2-4; no confident D gene assignment can be made. This TCR derives from a woman aged 18-29 years in good health. Sequenced input: PBMCs. The CDR3 has the sequence CASSNKGLAKNIQYF. The sequenced DNA: TGTGCCAGCAGTAATAAAGGGTTAGCCAAAAACATTCAGTACTTC.